These T cell receptor beta chains were read from a single sample in a study of blood T cell repertoires in COVID-19. Sequencing used immunoSEQ multiplex PCR; TCRdb keeps in-frame clones, though not all of them. The sample has roughly 330,000 clones; 88% are singletons. Material: peripheral blood. These receptors were taken from a woman aged 45-59 years with active or convalescent COVID-19. CDR3s include the opening cysteine and the closing phenylalanine or tryptophan. The D gene is left open where the match is weak. For some rows the clone size is stated as once, few or many, or as a class when expanded; others skip it.

DNA	CDR3	J	V	size	D
TGTGCCATCAGTGATCGGACTAGACAGGGGGCAATCACAGATACGCAGTATTTT	CAISDRTRQGAITDTQYF	TRBJ2-3	TRBV10-3	-	TRBD1
TGTGCCAGTAGTATAAATCGGGGAGTGAACACTGAAGCTTTCTTT	CASSINRGVNTEAFF	TRBJ1-1	TRBV19	-	-
TGTGCCAGCAGTCTACAGGGGGCTCATGGCTACACCTTC	CASSLQGAHGYTF	TRBJ1-2	TRBV27	once	TRBD1
TGTGCCATCAGTAACGACAGGGGCCTAAACACTGAAGCTTTCTTT	CAISNDRGLNTEAFF	TRBJ1-1	TRBV10-3	-	TRBD1
TGTGCCTGGAGTGTACGACAGGGAACTAATGAAAAACTGTTTTTT	CAWSVRQGTNEKLFF	TRBJ1-4	TRBV30	-	TRBD1
TGTGCCAGCAGCTTAGGGACAGGGCGCTACGAGCAGTACTTC	CASSLGTGRYEQYF	TRBJ2-7	TRBV14	-	TRBD1
TGTGCCAGCAGCTCCGGGACACCAACCTACGAGCAGTACTTC	CASSSGTPTYEQYF	TRBJ2-7	TRBV11-2	once	-
TGCGCCAGCAGCCAAGAAAGGTTAGGGGGGGGAGCCCAAGAGACCCAGTACTTC	CASSQERLGGGAQETQYF	TRBJ2-5	TRBV4-3	-	-
TGTGCCAGCAGTCGGGACAGGGGTCAGCCCCAGCATTTT	CASSRDRGQPQHF	TRBJ1-5	TRBV27	few	TRBD1
TGTGCCAGCAGTTTAGGAGTGAGGGTTCCCTACGAGCAGTACTTC	CASSLGVRVPYEQYF	TRBJ2-7	TRBV27	once	-
TGTGCCAGCAGCCCCGGGACAGGGCTGAGAGAGCAGTACTTC	CASSPGTGLREQYF	TRBJ2-7	TRBV3-1/TRBV3-2	-	TRBD1
TGTGCCAGCTCACTCGTGGGACTTCCCACCGGGGAGCTGTTTTTT	CASSLVGLPTGELFF	TRBJ2-2	TRBV18	-	-
TGTGCCAGTAGCCTCGGGACTCCGGGGGGCTATGGCTACACCTTC	CASSLGTPGGYGYTF	TRBJ1-2	TRBV19	-	-
TGCGCCAGCAGCCCTTCGGGGGGGGGCGAGACCCAGTACTTC	CASSPSGGGETQYF	TRBJ2-5	TRBV5-1	few	TRBD2
TGCGCCAGCAGCGACAGGGAGAATGGCTACACCTTC	CASSDRENGYTF	TRBJ1-2	TRBV5-1	-	TRBD1
TGTGCCAGCACCCCGGGGGGCTACGAGCAGTACTTC	CASTPGGYEQYF	TRBJ2-7	TRBV12-3/TRBV12-4	-	TRBD2
TGTGCCAGCAGAGATCCGGGACTAGCGGGAGGGGAGCAGTTCTTC	CASRDPGLAGGEQFF	TRBJ2-1	TRBV6-1	-	TRBD2
TGCGCCAGCAGCCCGGGACAGAACACTGAAGCTTTCTTT	CASSPGQNTEAFF	TRBJ1-1	TRBV5-1	-	-
TGTGCCAGCAGTCACGGGACAGGGGTTAATTCACCCCTCCACTTT	CASSHGTGVNSPLHF	TRBJ1-6	TRBV27	-	TRBD1
TGTGCCAGCAGTTACGGGACTAGCGGGAGACAAGATACGCAGTATTTT	CASSYGTSGRQDTQYF	TRBJ2-3	TRBV6-5	-	TRBD2
TGTGCCAGCAGTCCACCGCTAGGACAGGCTGTCACAGATACGCAGTATTTT	CASSPPLGQAVTDTQYF	TRBJ2-3	TRBV6-6	-	TRBD1
TGTGCCAGCGGACAGGGAGGGAAATTGTACGAGCAGTACTTC	CASGQGGKLYEQYF	TRBJ2-7	TRBV6-5	once	-
TGTGCCAGCAGTTACGGCACCGGGACTCCCAACGAGCAGTACTTC	CASSYGTGTPNEQYF	TRBJ2-7	TRBV6-5	-	-
TGTGCCAGCAGCCGGGGACTAGTTGACGAGCAGTACTTC	CASSRGLVDEQYF	TRBJ2-7	TRBV6-2/TRBV6-3	-	TRBD2
TGTGCCAGCAGCCAGGGAAGGGGATATGGAAACACCATATATTTT	CASSQGRGYGNTIYF	TRBJ1-3	TRBV7-2	once	-
TGTGCCAGCAGCCAAGACCCGCGAGACTACGAGCAGTACTTC	CASSQDPRDYEQYF	TRBJ2-7	TRBV4-2	-	-
TGTGCCAGCAGCTTAGGACTAGCGGGGACTTACGAGCAGTACTTC	CASSLGLAGTYEQYF	TRBJ2-7	TRBV7-2	-	TRBD2
TGTGCCAGTAGTATTCTGGGAGGGACTGAAGCTTTCTTT	CASSILGGTEAFF	TRBJ1-1	TRBV19	-	-
TGTGCCTGGAGTTATTTGAACTATGGCTACACCTTC	CAWSYLNYGYTF	TRBJ1-2	TRBV30	-	-
TGTGCCAGCAGCGCCTATTTATCAGGGGCTGGTCTGCCCCAGCATTTT	CASSAYLSGAGLPQHF	TRBJ1-5	TRBV2	-	-
TGTGCCAGCAGCCAAGGGACTAGCGGTTTCACAGATACGCAGTATTTT	CASSQGTSGFTDTQYF	TRBJ2-3	TRBV4-2	-	TRBD2
TGTGCCAGCAGCTTATGGGTTGCAGGGGGAAACACTGAAGCTTTCTTT	CASSLWVAGGNTEAFF	TRBJ1-1	TRBV7-8	-	TRBD1
TGTGCCAGCAGTGGTCGGGAGCTCCCAGATACGCAGTATTTT	CASSGRELPDTQYF	TRBJ2-3	TRBV2	-	-
TGTGCCAGCAGTTTGGCCGGGACAACAAGTAACACTGAAGCTTTCTTT	CASSLAGTTSNTEAFF	TRBJ1-1	TRBV28	-	-
TGTGCCAGTAGTCAGGGGGCCCAGCCCCAGCATTTT	CASSQGAQPQHF	TRBJ1-5	TRBV19	many	TRBD1
TGTGCCAGCAGCGTAGGGGAGGGAATCACTGAAGCTTTCTTT	CASSVGEGITEAFF	TRBJ1-1	TRBV9	-	-
TGTGCCAGCAATACATCCCCCCCGGGGGGAGAGACCCAGTACTTC	CASNTSPPGGETQYF	TRBJ2-5	TRBV28	-	TRBD2
TGTGCCAGCAGTCGGCAGGGGACAGGGGGGAGCAATCAGCCCCAGCATTTT	CASSRQGTGGSNQPQHF	TRBJ1-5	TRBV6-6	-	TRBD1
TGTGCCAGCAGCCGGGACAGATCTAATGAAAAACTGTTTTTT	CASSRDRSNEKLFF	TRBJ1-4	TRBV2	-	TRBD1
TGTGCCAGCAGTTTACAGGGGGGGCCTTATGGCTACACCTTC	CASSLQGGPYGYTF	TRBJ1-2	TRBV6-5	-	TRBD1
TGTGCCTGGAGTGTATGGCAGGGAACTTCACCCCTCCACTTT	CAWSVWQGTSPLHF	TRBJ1-6	TRBV30	-	-
TGTGCCAGCAGTTCCTTTCCCGGGGAGCTGTTTTTT	CASSSFPGELFF	TRBJ2-2	TRBV12-3/TRBV12-4	few	-